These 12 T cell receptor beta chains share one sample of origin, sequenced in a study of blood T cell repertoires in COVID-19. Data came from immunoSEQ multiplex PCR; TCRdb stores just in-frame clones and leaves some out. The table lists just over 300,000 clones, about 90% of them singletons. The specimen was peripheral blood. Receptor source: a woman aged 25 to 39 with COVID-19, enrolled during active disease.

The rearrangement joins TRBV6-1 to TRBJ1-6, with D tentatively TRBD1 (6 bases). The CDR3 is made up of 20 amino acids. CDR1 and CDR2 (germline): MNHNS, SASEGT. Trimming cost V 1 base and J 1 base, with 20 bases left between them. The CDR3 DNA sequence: TGTGCCAGCAGTGAAGGTGTGTTGGGGGCGGCTGGGTCCTATAATTCACCCCTCCACTTT. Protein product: CASSEGVLGAAGSYNSPLHF.

The CDR3 sequence is CASSYLAGLYNEQFF. The CDR3 DNA sequence: TGTGCCAGTAGTTATCTAGCGGGGTTATACAATGAGCAGTTCTTC. The chain links TRBV19 to TRBJ2-1; TRBD2 aligns across 9 bases. V was pared by 5 bases and J by 4 bases, with 6 bases of the junction left unmatched. Germline CDR1 reads LNHDA; CDR2 reads SQIVND (reference sequence). CDR3 length: 15 residues.

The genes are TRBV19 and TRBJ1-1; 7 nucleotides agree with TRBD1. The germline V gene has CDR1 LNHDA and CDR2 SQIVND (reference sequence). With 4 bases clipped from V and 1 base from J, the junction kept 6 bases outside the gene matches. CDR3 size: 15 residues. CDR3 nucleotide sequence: TGTGCCAGTAGTAAACAGGGGCCCCCGAACACTGAAGCTTTCTTT. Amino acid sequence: CASSKQGPPNTEAFF.

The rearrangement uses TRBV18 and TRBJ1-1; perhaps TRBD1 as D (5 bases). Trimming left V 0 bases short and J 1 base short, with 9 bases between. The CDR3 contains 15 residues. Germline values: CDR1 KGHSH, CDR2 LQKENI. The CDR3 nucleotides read TGTGCCAGCTCACCACCGGGGGGGAGGAACACTGAAGCTTTCTTT. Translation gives CASSPPGGRNTEAFF. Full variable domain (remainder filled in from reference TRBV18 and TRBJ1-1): NAGVMQNPRHLVRRRGQEARLRCSPMKGHSHVYWYRQLPEEGLKFMVYLQKENIIDESGMPKERFSAEFPKEGPSILRIQQVVRGDSAAYFCASSPPGGRNTEAFFGQGTRLTVV.

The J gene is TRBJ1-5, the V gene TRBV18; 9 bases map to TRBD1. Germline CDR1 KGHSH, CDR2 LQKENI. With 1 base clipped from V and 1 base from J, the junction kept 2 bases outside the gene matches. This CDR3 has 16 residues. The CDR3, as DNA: TGTGCCAGCTCACCACGCGGGACAGGGAGCAATCAGCCCCAGCATTTT. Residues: CASSPRGTGSNQPQHF.

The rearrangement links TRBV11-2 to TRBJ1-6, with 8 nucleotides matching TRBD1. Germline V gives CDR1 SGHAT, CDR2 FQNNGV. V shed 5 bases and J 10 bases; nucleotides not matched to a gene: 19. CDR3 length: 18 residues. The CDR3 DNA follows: TGTGCCAGCAGCCGGTCAATCCTTAGACAGGGGTCAGCCTCACCCCTCCACTTT. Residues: CASSRSILRQGSASPLHF. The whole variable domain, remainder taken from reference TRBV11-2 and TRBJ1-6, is EAGVAQSPRYKIIEKRQSVAFWCNPISGHATLYWYQQILGQGPKLLIQFQNNGVVDDSQLPKDRFSAERLKGVDSTLKIQPAKLEDSAVYLCASSRSILRQGSASPLHFGNGTRLTVT.

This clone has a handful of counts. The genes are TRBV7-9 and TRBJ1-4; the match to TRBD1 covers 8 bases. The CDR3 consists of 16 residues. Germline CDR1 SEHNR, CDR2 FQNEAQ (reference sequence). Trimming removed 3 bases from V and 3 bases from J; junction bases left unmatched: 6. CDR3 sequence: CASSFPRGLSNEKLFF. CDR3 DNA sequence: TGTGCCAGCAGCTTTCCCAGGGGGCTATCTAATGAAAAACTGTTTTTT. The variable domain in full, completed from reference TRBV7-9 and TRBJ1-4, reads DTGVSQNPRHKITKRGQNVTFRCDPISEHNRLYWYRQTLGQGPEFLTYFQNEAQLEKSRLLSDRFSAERPKGSFSTLEIQRTEQGDSAMYLCASSFPRGLSNEKLFFGSGTQLSVL.

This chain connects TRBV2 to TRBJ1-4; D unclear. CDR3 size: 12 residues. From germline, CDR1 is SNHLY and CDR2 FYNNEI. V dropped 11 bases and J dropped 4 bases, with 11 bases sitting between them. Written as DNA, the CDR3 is TGTGCCTCAGGCCCAGATAATGAAAAACTGTTTTTT. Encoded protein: CASGPDNEKLFF.

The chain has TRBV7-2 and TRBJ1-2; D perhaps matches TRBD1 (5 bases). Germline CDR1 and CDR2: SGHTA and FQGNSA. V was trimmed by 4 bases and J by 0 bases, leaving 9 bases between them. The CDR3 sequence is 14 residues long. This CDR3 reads CASSWGETNYGYTF. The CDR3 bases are TGTGCCAGCAGCTGGGGGGAAACTAACTATGGCTACACCTTC.

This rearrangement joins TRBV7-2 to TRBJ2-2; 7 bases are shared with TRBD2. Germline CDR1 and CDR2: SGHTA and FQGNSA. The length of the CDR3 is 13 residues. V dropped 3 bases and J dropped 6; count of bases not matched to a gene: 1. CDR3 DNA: TGTGCCAGCAGCTTGGCGGGGGCCGGGGAGCTGTTTTTT. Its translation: CASSLAGAGELFF.

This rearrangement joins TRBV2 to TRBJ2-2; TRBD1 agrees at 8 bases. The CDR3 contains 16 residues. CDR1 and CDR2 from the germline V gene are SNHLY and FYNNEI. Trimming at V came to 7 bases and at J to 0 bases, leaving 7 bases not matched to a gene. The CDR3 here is CASTRTGLANTGELFF. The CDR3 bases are TGTGCCAGCACCAGGACAGGGTTGGCGAACACCGGGGAGCTGTTTTTT.

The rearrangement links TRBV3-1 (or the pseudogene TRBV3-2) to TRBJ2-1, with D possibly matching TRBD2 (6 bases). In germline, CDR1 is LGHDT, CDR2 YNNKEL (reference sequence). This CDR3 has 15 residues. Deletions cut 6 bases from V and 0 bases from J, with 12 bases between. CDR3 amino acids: CASSKAGSSYNEQFF. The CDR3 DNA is TGTGCCAGCAGTAAAGCGGGTAGCTCCTACAATGAGCAGTTCTTC.